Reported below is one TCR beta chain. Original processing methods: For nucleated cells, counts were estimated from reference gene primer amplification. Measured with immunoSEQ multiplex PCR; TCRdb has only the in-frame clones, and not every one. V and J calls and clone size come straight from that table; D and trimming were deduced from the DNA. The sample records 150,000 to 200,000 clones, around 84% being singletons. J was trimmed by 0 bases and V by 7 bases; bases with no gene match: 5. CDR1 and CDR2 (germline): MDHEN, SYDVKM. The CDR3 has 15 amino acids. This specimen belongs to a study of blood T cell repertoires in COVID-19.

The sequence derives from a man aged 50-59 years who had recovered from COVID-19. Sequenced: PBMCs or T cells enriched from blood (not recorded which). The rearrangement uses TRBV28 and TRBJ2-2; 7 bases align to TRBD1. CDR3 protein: CASTGQLTNTGELFF. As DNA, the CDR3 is TGTGCCAGCACGGGACAGCTAACGAACACCGGGGAGCTGTTTTTT.